This T cell receptor beta chain was recorded in a study of T cell repertoires in cytomegalovirus infection. For the study at large: Signatures in public TCR beta sequences pointed to both CMV infection and matching HLA type. Findings of the study overall: HLA-C-restricted CMV-specific TCR beta clonotypes prevailed in the ex vivo response. Individuals carrying CMV plus the relevant HLA were identified by cumulative frequency of public TCR beta families.

V was clipped by 7 bases and J by 5 bases, with 12 bases between them. CDR3 length: 14 amino acids. CDR1 is LNHDA and CDR2 is SQIVND in the germline V gene (reference sequence). TCRdb analysed the reads with MiXCR anew, one entry per CDR3 protein. Counted here are around 530,000 distinct CDR3 sequences, 26% occurring once; the ten biggest clones make up approximately 13%. Worth noting for this clonotype: Its antigen is not identified.

The clonotype originates from a human donor in good health (CMV status not recorded). Some clones in this sample may be carry-over from other donors' samples. The sequenced sample was PBMCs. The chain uses TRBV19 and TRBJ1-6, with D tentatively TRBD1 (5 bases). Written as DNA, the CDR3 is TGTGCCAGTACTGGAGGGGTTCATAATTCACCCCTCCACTTT. It yields the protein CASTGGVHNSPLHF.